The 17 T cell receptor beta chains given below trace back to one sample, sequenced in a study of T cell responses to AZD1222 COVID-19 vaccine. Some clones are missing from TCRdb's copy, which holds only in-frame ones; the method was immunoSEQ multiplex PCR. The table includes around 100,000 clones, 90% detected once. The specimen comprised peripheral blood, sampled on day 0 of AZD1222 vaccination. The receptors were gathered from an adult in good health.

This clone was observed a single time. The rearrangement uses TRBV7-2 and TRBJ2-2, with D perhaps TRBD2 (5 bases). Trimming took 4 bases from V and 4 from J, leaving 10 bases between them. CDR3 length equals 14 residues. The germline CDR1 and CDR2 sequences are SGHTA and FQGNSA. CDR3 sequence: CASSSGSFTGELFF. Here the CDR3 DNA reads TGTGCCAGCAGCTCGGGAAGTTTCACCGGGGAGCTGTTTTTT.

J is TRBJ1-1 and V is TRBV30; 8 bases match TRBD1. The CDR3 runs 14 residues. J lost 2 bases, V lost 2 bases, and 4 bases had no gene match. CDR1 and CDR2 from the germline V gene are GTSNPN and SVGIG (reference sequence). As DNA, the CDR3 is TGTGCCTGGAGTATTGGACAGGGAAACACTGAAGCTTTCTTT. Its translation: CAWSIGQGNTEAFF. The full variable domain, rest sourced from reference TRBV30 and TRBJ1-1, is SQTIHQWPATLVQPVGSPLSLECTVEGTSNPNLYWYRQAAGRGLQLLFYSVGIGQISSEVPQNLSASRPQDRQFILSSKKLLLSDSGFYLCAWSIGQGNTEAFFGQGTRLTVV.

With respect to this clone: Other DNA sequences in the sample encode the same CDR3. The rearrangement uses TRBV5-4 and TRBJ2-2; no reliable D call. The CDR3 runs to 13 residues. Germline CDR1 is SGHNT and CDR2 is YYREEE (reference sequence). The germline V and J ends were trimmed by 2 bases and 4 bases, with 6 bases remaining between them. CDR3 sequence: CASSFWGTGELFF. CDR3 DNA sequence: TGTGCCAGCAGCTTTTGGGGCACCGGGGAGCTGTTTTTT.

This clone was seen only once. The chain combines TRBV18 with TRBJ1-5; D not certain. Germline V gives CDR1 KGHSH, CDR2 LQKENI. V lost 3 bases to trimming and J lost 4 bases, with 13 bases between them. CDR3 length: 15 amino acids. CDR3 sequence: CASSPAGLGNQPQHF. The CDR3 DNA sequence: TGTGCCAGCTCACCCGCCGGTCTCGGGAATCAGCCCCAGCATTTT. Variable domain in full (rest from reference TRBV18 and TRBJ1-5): NAGVMQNPRHLVRRRGQEARLRCSPMKGHSHVYWYRQLPEEGLKFMVYLQKENIIDESGMPKERFSAEFPKEGPSILRIQQVVRGDSAAYFCASSPAGLGNQPQHFGDGTRLSIL.

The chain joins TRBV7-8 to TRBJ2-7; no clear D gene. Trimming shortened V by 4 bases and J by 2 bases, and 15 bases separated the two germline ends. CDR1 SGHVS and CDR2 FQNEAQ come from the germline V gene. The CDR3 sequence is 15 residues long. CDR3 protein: CASSSRTRAPYEQYF. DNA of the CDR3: TGTGCCAGCAGCTCCAGGACCCGGGCCCCCTACGAGCAGTACTTC.

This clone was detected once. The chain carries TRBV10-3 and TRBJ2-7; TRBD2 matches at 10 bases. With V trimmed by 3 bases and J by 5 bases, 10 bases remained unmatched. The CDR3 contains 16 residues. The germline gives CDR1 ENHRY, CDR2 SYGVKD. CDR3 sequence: CAISERASGGANEQYF. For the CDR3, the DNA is TGTGCCATCAGTGAAAGGGCGAGCGGGGGGGCAAACGAGCAGTACTTC.

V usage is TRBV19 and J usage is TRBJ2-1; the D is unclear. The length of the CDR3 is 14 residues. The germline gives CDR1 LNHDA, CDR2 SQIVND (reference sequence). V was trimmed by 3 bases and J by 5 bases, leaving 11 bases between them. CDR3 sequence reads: CASSILSADNEQFF. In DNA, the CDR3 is TGTGCCAGTAGTATCTTGTCGGCAGACAATGAGCAGTTCTTC.

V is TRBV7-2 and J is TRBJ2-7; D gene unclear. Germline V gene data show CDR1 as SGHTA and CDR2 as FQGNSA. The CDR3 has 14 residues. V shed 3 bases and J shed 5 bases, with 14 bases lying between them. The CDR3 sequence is CASSLVEAGHEQYF. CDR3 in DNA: TGTGCCAGCAGCTTGGTCGAAGCCGGCCACGAGCAGTACTTC.

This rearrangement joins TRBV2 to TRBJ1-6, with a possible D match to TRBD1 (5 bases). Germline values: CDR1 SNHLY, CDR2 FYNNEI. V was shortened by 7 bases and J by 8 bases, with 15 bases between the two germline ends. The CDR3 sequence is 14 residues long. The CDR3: CASNWGVGYSPLHF. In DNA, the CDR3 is TGTGCCAGCAACTGGGGGGTCGGTTATTCACCCCTCCACTTT.

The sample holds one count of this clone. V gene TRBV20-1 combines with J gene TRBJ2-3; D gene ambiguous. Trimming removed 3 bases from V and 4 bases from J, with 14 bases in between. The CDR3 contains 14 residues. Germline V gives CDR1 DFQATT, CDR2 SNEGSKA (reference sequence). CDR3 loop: CSASLGILADTQYF. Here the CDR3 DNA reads TGCAGTGCTAGTTTGGGAATTCTTGCAGATACGCAGTATTTT.

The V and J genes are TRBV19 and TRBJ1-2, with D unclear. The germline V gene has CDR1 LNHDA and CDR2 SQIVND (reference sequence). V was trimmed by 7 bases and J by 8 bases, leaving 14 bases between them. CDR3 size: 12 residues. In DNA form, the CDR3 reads TGTGCCAGTATTAAGACGGACGGAGGCTACACCTTC. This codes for CASIKTDGGYTF.

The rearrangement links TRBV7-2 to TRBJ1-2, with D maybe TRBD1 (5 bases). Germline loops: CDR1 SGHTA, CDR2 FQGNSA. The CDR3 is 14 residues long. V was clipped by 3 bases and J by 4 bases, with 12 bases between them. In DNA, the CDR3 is TGTGCCAGCAGCTTTCGACAGACCATCTATGGCTACACCTTC. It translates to CASSFRQTIYGYTF. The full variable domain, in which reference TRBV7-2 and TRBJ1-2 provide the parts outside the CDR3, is GAGVSQSPSNKVTEKGKDVELRCDPISGHTALYWYRQSLGQGLEFLIYFQGNSAPDKSGLPSDRFSAERTGGSVSTLTIQRTQQEDSAVYLCASSFRQTIYGYTFGSGTRLTVV.

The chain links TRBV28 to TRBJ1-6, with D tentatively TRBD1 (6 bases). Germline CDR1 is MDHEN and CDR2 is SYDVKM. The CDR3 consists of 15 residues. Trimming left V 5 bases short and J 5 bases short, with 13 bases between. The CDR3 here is CASSTGTHDNSPLHF. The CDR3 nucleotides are TGTGCCAGCAGTACAGGGACCCACGATAATTCACCCCTCCACTTT.

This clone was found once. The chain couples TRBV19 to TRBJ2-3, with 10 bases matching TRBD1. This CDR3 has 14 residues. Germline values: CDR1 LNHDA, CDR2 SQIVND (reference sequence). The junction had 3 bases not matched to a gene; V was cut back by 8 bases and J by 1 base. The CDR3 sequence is CASSGTGGTDTQYF. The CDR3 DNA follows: TGTGCCAGTTCCGGGACAGGGGGCACAGATACGCAGTATTTT.

The CDR3 loop reads CAWSSGVRETQYF. The CDR3 nucleotides read TGTGCCTGGAGTAGTGGGGTTAGAGAGACCCAGTACTTC. The chain joins TRBV30 to TRBJ2-5, with D hard to call. Germline lookup yields CDR1 GTSNPN and CDR2 SVGIG (reference sequence). The CDR3 is 13 residues long. V shed 2 bases and J shed 4 bases, with 11 bases lying between them.

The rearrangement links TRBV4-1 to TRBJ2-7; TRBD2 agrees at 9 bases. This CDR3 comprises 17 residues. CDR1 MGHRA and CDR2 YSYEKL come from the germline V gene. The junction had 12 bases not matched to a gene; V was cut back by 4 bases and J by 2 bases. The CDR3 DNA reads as TGCGCCAGCAGCCCCTCGCGGGGGGGGGATTTTGCCTACGAGCAGTACTTC. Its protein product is CASSPSRGGDFAYEQYF.

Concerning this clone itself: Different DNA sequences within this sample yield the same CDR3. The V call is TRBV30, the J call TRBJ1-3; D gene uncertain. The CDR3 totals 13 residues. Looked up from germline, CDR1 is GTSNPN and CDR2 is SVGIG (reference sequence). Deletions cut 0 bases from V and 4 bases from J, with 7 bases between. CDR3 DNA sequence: TGTGCCTGGAGTGTTAGGTCGGGAAACACCATATATTTT. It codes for CAWSVRSGNTIYF. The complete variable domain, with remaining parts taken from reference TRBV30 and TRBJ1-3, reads SQTIHQWPATLVQPVGSPLSLECTVEGTSNPNLYWYRQAAGRGLQLLFYSVGIGQISSEVPQNLSASRPQDRQFILSSKKLLLSDSGFYLCAWSVRSGNTIYFGEGSWLTVV.